This paragraph covers one T cell receptor (beta chain) sequence. This receptor's antigen is unknown. Base quality data are lacking; no much larger clone is found one base away. The data were taken from a study of T cell responses to AZD1222 COVID-19 vaccine (dated by TCRdb to the early 2020s). For the wider study: TCR sequencing covered approximately 230 trial participants: around 210 given two doses of AZD1222 and about 26 given two doses of MenACWY control vaccine. Enrollment into the trials was organized by age into subgroups of 18-55, 56-69 and 70-plus years, and those subgroups contained roughly 140, 27 and 60 TCR-sequenced participants, respectively.

The CDR3 regions of human TCRbeta chains were analyzed by immunosequencing. On the study's bioinformatics: Repertoire TCRs were matched against a reference library of SARS-CoV-2-specific TCRs generated with the MIRA antigen-specificity platform. Breadth was defined as the fraction of unique TCRs that were SARS-CoV-2-associated. Depth was defined as the fraction of total T cells that were SARS-CoV-2-associated. Using the MIRA data, every spike-specific TCR was mapped to the spike region that the TCR reacted to and assigned to either a CD4 or a CD8 class. Log10-transformed breadth and depth values were compared by one-way ANOVA with Sidak's multiple comparisons tests. This is the immuneACCESS table as TCRdb keeps it, with only in-frame sequences that have V and J called. A part of the clones is gone; compared with another copy, unresolved V genes explain less than half, and the rest is unexplained. From that table come the V and J calls and clone size; the DNA was used to work out D and trimming. For this sample the table gives 90,000 to 150,000 clones, of which more than 70% were detected only once. The ten largest clones represent around 17% of the sample.

The time point label, as the study defines it: about 28 days (+/-7) after the second vaccine dose. AZD1222 recipients whose second dose came at about 4 weeks and those whose second dose came at about 12 weeks were combined into one group, since spike-specific TCR depth and breadth did not differ between the two schedules. Vaccinee samples came from UK trials COV001 and COV002, including a single-blind randomized controlled phase 2/3 trial of AZD1222 (ChAdOx1 nCoV-19) in healthy adults. For TCRbeta chain sequencing, PBMC samples were collected from trial participants at day 0 and at day 28 after the second dose. On the study overall, not on this receptor specifically: Conclusions about previously exposed vaccinees are limited, since just a handful of AZD1222 recipients were seropositive for SARS-CoV-2 at baseline. In the small 56-69-year group, the increase in depth fell short of significance, most likely because of low power. Because no samples from the day 14 peak response were available, repertoires could be characterized only after the peak T cell response. Participants were mostly white British and included more females than males, and it was suggested by the authors that clonal diversity may have been underestimated. The vaccine-associated CD4 TCRs covered the entire spike protein, and the dominant responses fell in regions 160-218 and 743-854. Spike-specific TCR breadth and depth rose significantly after two AZD1222 doses compared with day 0 and with MenACWY recipients. Reportedly, almost half of the unique spike-specific TCRs recognized epitopes lying outside the regions that are mutated in the B.1.351 and B.1.1.7 variants.

The cysteine opens and the phenylalanine closes a CDR3 of 13 amino acids. The only DNA kept is the CDR3, 39 bases in frame from the first base. V is cut back by 4 bases and J by 6 bases, with 4 bases in the junction unmatched. The germline V gene encodes CDR1 SNHLY and CDR2 FYNNEI. The clonotype was recovered from an adult who received the AZD1222 COVID-19 vaccine. This specimen consisted of peripheral blood, obtained 28 days after the second AZD1222 dose. The chain employs TRBV2 and TRBJ2-7, with 9 central nucleotides matching TRBD2. The CDR3 has the sequence CASSGGSGGEQYF. The bases read TGTGCCAGCAGTGGGGGTAGCGGGGGCGAGCAGTACTTC.